These T cell receptor beta chains were read from a single sample in a study of T cell changes during pregnancy in multiple sclerosis. Profiling relied on immunoSEQ multiplex PCR, and the TCRdb table lists in-frame clones only, not all of them. The data hold 80,000 or so clones, with about 93% observed a single time. Here the sequenced sample was peripheral blood, taken in the second trimester of pregnancy. Receptors were obtained from a female donor in good health, enrolled as a control in a pregnancy study. Each CDR3 is given with its conserved first and last residue. Fields, in order: J gene, clone size, D gene, V gene, CDR3 protein, CDR3 DNA. D genes are given only for firm matches. Clone size appears in some rows only: once, few, many, or a class for an expanded clone.

j_call: TRBJ2-5; clone_size: .; d_call: TRBD1; v_call: TRBV6-6; cdr3_aa: CASRTTGTRETQYF; cdr3_nt: TGTGCCAGCAGGACGACAGGGACAAGAGAGACCCAGTACTTC
j_call: TRBJ2-2; clone_size: .; d_call: .; v_call: TRBV7-9; cdr3_aa: CASSRTEATGELFF; cdr3_nt: TGTGCCAGCAGCCGCACCGAGGCCACCGGGGAGCTGTTTTTT
j_call: TRBJ1-1; clone_size: .; d_call: TRBD1; v_call: TRBV18; cdr3_aa: CASSPRQGANTEAFF; cdr3_nt: TGTGCCAGCTCACCTCGACAGGGGGCGAACACTGAAGCTTTCTTT
j_call: TRBJ2-5; clone_size: .; d_call: TRBD1; v_call: TRBV6-1; cdr3_aa: CASSTGGWETQYF; cdr3_nt: TGTGCCAGCAGCACAGGGGGTTGGGAGACCCAGTACTTC
j_call: TRBJ2-7; clone_size: .; d_call: .; v_call: TRBV13; cdr3_aa: CASSHISGILTYEQYF; cdr3_nt: TGTGCCAGCAGCCACATCTCCGGGATTTTAACCTACGAGCAGTACTTC
j_call: TRBJ2-1; clone_size: .; d_call: TRBD2; v_call: TRBV7-2; cdr3_aa: CASSPRGLAGAGEQFF; cdr3_nt: TGTGCCAGCAGCCCCAGAGGACTAGCGGGAGCTGGCGAGCAGTTCTTC
j_call: TRBJ2-3; clone_size: .; d_call: .; v_call: TRBV6-6; cdr3_aa: CASLQRFTDTQYF; cdr3_nt: TGTGCCAGCCTGCAGCGCTTCACAGATACGCAGTATTTT
j_call: TRBJ2-7; clone_size: once; d_call: TRBD2; v_call: TRBV5-4; cdr3_aa: CASSRAGTSFYEQYF; cdr3_nt: TGTGCCAGCAGCCGGGCGGGGACTAGCTTCTACGAGCAGTACTTC
j_call: TRBJ2-1; clone_size: .; d_call: TRBD2; v_call: TRBV7-6; cdr3_aa: CASSLATSGGYNEQFF; cdr3_nt: TGTGCCAGCAGCTTAGCAACTAGCGGAGGTTACAATGAGCAGTTCTTC
j_call: TRBJ2-6; clone_size: .; d_call: TRBD1; v_call: TRBV28; cdr3_aa: CASSSGTALSGANVLTF; cdr3_nt: TGTGCCAGCAGTTCCGGGACAGCCCTCTCTGGGGCCAACGTCCTGACTTTC
j_call: TRBJ2-4; clone_size: .; d_call: TRBD2; v_call: TRBV6-4; cdr3_aa: CASSDAGLAGIQYF; cdr3_nt: TGTGCCAGCAGTGACGCGGGACTAGCGGGGATTCAGTACTTC